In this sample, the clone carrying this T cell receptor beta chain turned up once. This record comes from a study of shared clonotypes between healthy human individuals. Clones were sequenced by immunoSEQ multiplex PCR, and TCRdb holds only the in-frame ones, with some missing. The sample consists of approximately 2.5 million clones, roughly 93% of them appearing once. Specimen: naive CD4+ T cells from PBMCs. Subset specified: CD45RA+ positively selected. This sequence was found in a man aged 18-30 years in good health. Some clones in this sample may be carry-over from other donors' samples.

For the CDR3, the DNA is TGTGCCAGCAGTTTAGATGCGGGAGGATACGAGCAGTACTTC. Its translation is CASSLDAGGYEQYF. The chain links TRBV28 to TRBJ2-7; 8 bases align to TRBD2. CDR1 MDHEN and CDR2 SYDVKM come from the germline V gene. The CDR3 runs to 14 residues. V dropped 2 bases and J dropped 4; count of bases not matched to a gene: 4.